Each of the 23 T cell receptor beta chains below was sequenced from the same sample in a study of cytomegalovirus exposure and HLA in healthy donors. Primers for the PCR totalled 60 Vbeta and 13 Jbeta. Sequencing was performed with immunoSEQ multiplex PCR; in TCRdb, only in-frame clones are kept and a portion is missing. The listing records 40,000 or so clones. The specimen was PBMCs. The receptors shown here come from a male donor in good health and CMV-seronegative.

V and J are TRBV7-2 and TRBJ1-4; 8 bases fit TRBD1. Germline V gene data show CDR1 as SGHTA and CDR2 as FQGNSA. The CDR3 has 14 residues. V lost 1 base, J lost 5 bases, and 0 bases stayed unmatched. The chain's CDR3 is CASSLDRGNEKLFF. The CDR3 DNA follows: TGTGCCAGCAGCTTAGACAGGGGGAATGAAAAACTGTTTTTT.

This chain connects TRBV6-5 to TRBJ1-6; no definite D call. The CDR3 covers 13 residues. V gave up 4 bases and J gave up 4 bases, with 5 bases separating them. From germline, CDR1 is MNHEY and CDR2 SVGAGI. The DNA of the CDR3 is TGTGCCAGCAGTTGGGAGTATAATTCACCCCTCCACTTT. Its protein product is CASSWEYNSPLHF.

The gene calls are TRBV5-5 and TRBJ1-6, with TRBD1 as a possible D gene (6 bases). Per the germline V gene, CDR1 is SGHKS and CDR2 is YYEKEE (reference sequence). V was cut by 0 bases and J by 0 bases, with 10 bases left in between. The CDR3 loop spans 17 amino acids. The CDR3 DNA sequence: TGTGCCAGCAGCTTGGGCCAGGGGAGCTCCTATAATTCACCCCTCCACTTT. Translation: CASSLGQGSSYNSPLHF.

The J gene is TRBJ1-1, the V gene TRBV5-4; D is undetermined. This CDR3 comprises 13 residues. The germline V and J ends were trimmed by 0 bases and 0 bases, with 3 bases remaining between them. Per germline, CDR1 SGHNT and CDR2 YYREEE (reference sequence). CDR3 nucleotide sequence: TGTGCCAGCAGCTTGGCGGTGAACACTGAAGCTTTCTTT. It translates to CASSLAVNTEAFF.

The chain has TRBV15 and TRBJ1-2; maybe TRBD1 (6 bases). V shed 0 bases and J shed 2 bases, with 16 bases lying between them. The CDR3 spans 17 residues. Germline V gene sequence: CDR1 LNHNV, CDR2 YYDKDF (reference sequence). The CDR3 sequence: CATSRDYSTGTNYGYTF. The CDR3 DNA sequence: TGTGCCACCAGCAGAGATTATTCAACAGGGACCAACTATGGCTACACCTTC.

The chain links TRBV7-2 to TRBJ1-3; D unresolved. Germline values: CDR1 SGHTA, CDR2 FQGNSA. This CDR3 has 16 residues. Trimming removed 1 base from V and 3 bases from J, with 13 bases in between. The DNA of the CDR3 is TGTGCCAGCAGCTTAGTGAGGCCAGATCTTGGAAACACCATATATTTT. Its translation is CASSLVRPDLGNTIYF.

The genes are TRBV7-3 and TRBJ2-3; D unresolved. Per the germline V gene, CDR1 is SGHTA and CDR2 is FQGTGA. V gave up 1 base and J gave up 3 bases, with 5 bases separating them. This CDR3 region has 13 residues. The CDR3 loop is CASSLIPTDTQYF. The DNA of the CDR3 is TGTGCCAGCAGCTTAATCCCAACAGATACGCAGTATTTT.

CDR3 DNA: TGTGCCAGCAGTGGACCCCGGACAGGGTTTGCCTACGAGCAGTACTTC. Amino acid sequence: CASSGPRTGFAYEQYF. The chain uses TRBV6-1 and TRBJ2-7; 8 bases line up with TRBD1. In germline, CDR1 is MNHNS, CDR2 SASEGT. After removal of 4 bases from V and 2 bases from J, the junction contained 10 bases not matched to a gene. This CDR3 has 16 residues.

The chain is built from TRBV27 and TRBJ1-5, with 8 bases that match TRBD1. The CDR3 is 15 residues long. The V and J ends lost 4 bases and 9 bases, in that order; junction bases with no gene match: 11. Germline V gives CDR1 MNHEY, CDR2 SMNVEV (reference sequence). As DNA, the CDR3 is TGTGCCAGCAGTTCGGGGACAGGTGGAAGGTTGCCCCAGCATTTT. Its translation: CASSSGTGGRLPQHF.

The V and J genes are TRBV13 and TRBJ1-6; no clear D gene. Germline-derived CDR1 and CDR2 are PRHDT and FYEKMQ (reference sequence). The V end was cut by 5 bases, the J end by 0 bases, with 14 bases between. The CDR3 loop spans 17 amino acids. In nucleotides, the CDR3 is TGTGCCAGCAGCCAACAGACGGATCCCTCCTATAATTCACCCCTCCACTTT. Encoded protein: CASSQQTDPSYNSPLHF.

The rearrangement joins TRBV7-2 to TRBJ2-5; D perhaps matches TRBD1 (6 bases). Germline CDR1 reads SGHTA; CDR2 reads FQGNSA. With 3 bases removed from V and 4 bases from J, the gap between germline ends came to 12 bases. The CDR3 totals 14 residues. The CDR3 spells CASSLVWGPETQYF. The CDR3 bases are TGTGCCAGCAGCTTGGTTTGGGGGCCAGAGACCCAGTACTTC.

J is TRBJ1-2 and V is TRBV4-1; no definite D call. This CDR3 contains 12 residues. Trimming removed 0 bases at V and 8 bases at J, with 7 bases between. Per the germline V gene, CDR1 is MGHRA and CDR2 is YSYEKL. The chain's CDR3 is CASSQEEVGYTF. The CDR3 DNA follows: TGCGCCAGCAGCCAAGAGGAGGTAGGCTACACCTTC.

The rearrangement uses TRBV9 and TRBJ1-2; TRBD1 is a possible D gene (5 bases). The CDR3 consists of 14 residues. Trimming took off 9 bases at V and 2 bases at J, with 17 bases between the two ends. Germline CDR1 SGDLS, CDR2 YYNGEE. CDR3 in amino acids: CATHTGRANYGYTF. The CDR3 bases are TGTGCCACCCATACCGGCAGGGCCAACTATGGCTACACCTTC.

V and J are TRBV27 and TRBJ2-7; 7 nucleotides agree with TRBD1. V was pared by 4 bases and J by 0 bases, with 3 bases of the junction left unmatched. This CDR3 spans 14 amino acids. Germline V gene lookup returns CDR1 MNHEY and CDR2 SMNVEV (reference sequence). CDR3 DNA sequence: TGTGCCAGCAGTTCTAGGACAGGCTCCTACGAGCAGTACTTC. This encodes CASSSRTGSYEQYF.

The CDR3 nucleotides read TGTGCCAGCAGCAAAGCGGCAGGGAGGGAGACCCAGTACTTC. Translating gives CASSKAAGRETQYF. The V call is TRBV21-1, the J call TRBJ2-5; the table assigns TRBD2, which was not confirmed against the DNA. TRBV21-1 is a listed pseudogene. This CDR3 is built from 14 residues.

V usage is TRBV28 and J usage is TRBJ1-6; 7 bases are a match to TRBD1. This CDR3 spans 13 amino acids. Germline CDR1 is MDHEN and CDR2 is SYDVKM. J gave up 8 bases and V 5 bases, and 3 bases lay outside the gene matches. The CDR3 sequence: CASSRTGYSPLHF. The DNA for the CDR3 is TGTGCCAGCAGTAGGACAGGCTATTCACCCCTCCACTTT.

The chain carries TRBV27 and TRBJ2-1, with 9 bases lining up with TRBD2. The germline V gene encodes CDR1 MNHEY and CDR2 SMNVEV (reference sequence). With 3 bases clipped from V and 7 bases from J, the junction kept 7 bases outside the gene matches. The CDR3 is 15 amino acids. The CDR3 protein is CASSFRSGGPNEQFF. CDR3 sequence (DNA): TGTGCCAGCAGTTTCAGAAGCGGGGGGCCAAATGAGCAGTTCTTC.

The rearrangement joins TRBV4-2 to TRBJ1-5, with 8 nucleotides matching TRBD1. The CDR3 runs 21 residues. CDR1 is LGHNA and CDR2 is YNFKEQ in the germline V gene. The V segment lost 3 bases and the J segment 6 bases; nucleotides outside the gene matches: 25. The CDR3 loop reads CASSQTPTGTGGRQVSQPQHF. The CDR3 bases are TGTGCCAGCAGCCAGACCCCGACCGGGACAGGAGGGAGGCAAGTTAGTCAGCCCCAGCATTTT.

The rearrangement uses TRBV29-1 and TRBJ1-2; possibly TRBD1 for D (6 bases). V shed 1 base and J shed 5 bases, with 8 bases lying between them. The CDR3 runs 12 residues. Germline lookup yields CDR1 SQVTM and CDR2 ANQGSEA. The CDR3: CSVEGTAYGYTF. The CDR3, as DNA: TGCAGCGTTGAAGGGACAGCGTATGGCTACACCTTC.

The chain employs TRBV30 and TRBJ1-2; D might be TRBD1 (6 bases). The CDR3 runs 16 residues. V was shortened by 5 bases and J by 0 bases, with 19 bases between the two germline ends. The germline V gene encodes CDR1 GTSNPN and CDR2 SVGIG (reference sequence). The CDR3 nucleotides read TGTGCCTGGGAGACGGGACATGACATTCCTAACTATGGCTACACCTTC. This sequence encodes CAWETGHDIPNYGYTF.

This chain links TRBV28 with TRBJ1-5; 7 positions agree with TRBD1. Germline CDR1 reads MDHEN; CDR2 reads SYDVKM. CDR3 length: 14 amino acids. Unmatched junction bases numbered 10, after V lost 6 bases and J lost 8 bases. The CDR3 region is CASSRTGPQEPQHF. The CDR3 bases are TGTGCCAGCAGCCGGACAGGCCCCCAGGAGCCCCAGCATTTT.

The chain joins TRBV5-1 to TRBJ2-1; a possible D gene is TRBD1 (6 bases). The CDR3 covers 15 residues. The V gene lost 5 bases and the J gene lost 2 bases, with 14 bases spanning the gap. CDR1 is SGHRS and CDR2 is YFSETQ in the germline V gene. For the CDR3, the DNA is TGCGCCAGCAGTAAGACAGGTGGGACCTACAATGAGCAGTTCTTC. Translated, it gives CASSKTGGTYNEQFF.

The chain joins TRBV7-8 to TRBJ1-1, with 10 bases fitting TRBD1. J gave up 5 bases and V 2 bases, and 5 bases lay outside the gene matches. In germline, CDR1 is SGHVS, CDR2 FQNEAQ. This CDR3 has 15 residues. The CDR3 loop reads CASSLLGTGDTEAFF. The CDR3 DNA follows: TGTGCCAGCAGCTTATTAGGGACAGGGGATACTGAAGCTTTCTTT.